This T cell receptor beta chain was recorded in a study of T-cell memory formation after mild COVID-19 (dated by TCRdb to about 2021). For the study in its entirety: TCR sequence clusters from the two donors were largely donor specific. Longitudinal TCRalpha and TCRbeta repertoire sequencing tracked T-cell clones expanding and contracting after mild COVID-19 in two donors. The cohort comprised two young, previously healthy adult volunteers, one female and one male. The study at large found these results: The second-wave clones that peaked on day 37 were not confirmed to be SARS-CoV-2 specific. Balanced CD4/CD8 phenotypes were observed for clones contracting from day 15 to 85, whereas a bias towards CD4+ was observed for a second wave of clones expanding from day 15 to 37. Some responding clones were found in pre-infection memory, which suggests that pre-existing cross-reactive memory T cells took part in the SARS-CoV-2 response. Only two mild cases were covered in the study, and larger cohorts including severe cases with pre-infection samples were considered necessary. Contracting CD4+ clones were located mainly in the CM and EM memory subsets, whereas CD8+ clones were found to be enriched in EMRA.

Ficoll-Paque density gradient centrifugation was the method used to isolate PBMCs. This clonotype was counted between two and nine times. Its target antigen remains unknown. No much larger clone exists at a distance of one base, and base qualities are not known. The CDR3 runs 14 residues from the cysteine to the phenylalanine. Just the 42-base CDR3 DNA is kept, in frame starting at base 1. V and J are truncated by 2 bases and 9 bases respectively, leaving an intervening sequence of 14 bases. Instrument used: Illumina NovaSeq 6000. Using 5'RACE with constant-segment primers, TCRalpha and TCRbeta cDNA libraries were constructed, with sample barcodes and unique molecular identifiers added in the process. RNA was extracted from every sample with Trizol reagent. Libraries were amplified in two PCR steps, with a second sample barcode and Illumina TruSeq adapters added in the second step. Sequencing of the libraries was done on an Illumina NovaSeq, producing 2 x 150 bp paired-end reads. As for the authors' bioinformatics: The reads were demultiplexed and collapsed into UMI-guided consensus sequences using migec v1.2.7. Using mixcr v2.1.11, UMI consensuses were aligned to TRA and TRB V and J templates and then assembled into clonotypes. Clonotypes were classified as expanded or contracted when called significant by both edgeR and NoisET, with noise models trained on biological replicates. For edgeR calls, the cutoffs were a false discovery rate-adjusted p below 0.01 and a log2 fold-change threshold of 1. As an exploratory analysis of dynamics, PCA with hierarchical clustering was applied to max-normalized trajectories of the 1000 most abundant clonotypes. Each responding clone was given a CD4 or CD8 phenotype based on the CD4+ and CD8+ repertoires, which had been sequenced separately. TCRdb passed the public sequencing reads through fastp at Q25 and MiXCR, retaining productive beta sequences. Rows are unified per CDR3 protein, each entry keeping the most common DNA and genes. The V and J calls shown here were made by TCRdb, not taken from the authors' results. In this sample the table shows 550,000 to 600,000 distinct CDR3 sequences, 15% to 20% of which occur a single time. The ten largest make up roughly 7.8% of the sample.

This TCR came from an adult woman who had mild COVID-19 (a few samples of this study predate the infection). The sample titles of this study are shuffled in the database, so cell type and time point are left out; the donor was told from shared clones. The material sequenced was PBMCs or a T cell subset sorted from them (not recorded which). The chain is assembled from TRBV12-3 or TRBV12-4 and TRBJ1-5; TRBD1 is a possible D gene, resting on 5 matching bases. CDR3 sequence: CASSLITGPRPQHF. The DNA reads TGTGCCAGCAGTTTAATAACAGGACCTCGGCCCCAGCATTTT.